The 26 T cell receptor beta chains in this list originate from one sample, sequenced in a study of quantifying T cell responses using KT2 cells. The wider study: TCR alpha and beta constant-region primers primed reverse transcription of RNA.

Each cDNA got a UMI-containing oligo ligated at its 3' end. The first PCR ran approximately 4 cycles with an equimolar RC1.1 and RC1.2 beta primer mix. TCRdb recomputed calls from the UMI-ligation and nested PCR reads with MiXCR, one row per CDR3 protein. The sample records more than 55,000 distinct CDR3 sequences, around an eighth being singletons. The specimen sequenced was PBMCs spiked with cells of the T cell clone KT2. The source is a human donor.

This clonotype occurred many times. DNA for the CDR3: TGTGCCAGCAGCTTGACGTATAACCAGCCCCAGCATTTT. It encodes CASSLTYNQPQHF. J is TRBJ1-5 and V is TRBV7-3; D is uncertain. The CDR3 totals 13 residues. Trimming pared 3 bases from V and 7 bases from J, leaving 10 bases between. Germline values: CDR1 SGHTA, CDR2 FQGTGA. Based on the CDR3 plus reference TRBV7-3 and TRBJ1-5, the full variable domain is GAGVSQTPSNKVTEKGKYVELRCDPISGHTALYWYRQSLGQGPEFLIYFQGTGAADDSGLPNDRFFAVRPEGSVSTLKIQRTERGDSAVYLCASSLTYNQPQHFGDGTRLSIL.

This clonotype was seen ten or more times. J is TRBJ2-4 and V is TRBV3-2; the D segment call TRBD2 is taken from the table without a DNA check. TRBV3-2 is designated a pseudogene. The CDR3 consists of 13 residues. Here the CDR3 reads CASSRSGENIQYF. CDR3 nucleotides: TGTGCCAGCAGCCGTAGCGGCGAAAACATTCAGTACTTC.

The rearrangement joins TRBV6-2 or TRBV6-3 to TRBJ2-1; no reliable D call. The CDR3 is made up of 12 amino acids. Germline CDR1 MNHEY, CDR2 SVGEGT. Trimming pared 2 bases from V and 8 bases from J, leaving 7 bases between. The CDR3 loop reads CASSYPSHEQFF. Written as DNA, the CDR3 is TGTGCCAGCAGTTACCCCTCGCATGAGCAGTTCTTC.

This clonotype showed up just once. The chain recombines TRBV5-5 with TRBJ1-2, with D possibly matching TRBD1 (5 bases). The V gene lost 1 base and the J gene lost 2 bases, with 9 bases spanning the gap. This CDR3 has 14 residues. Germline CDR1 SGHKS, CDR2 YYEKEE (reference sequence). For the CDR3, the DNA is TGTGCCAGCAGCTTGAGGGGATTAAACTATGGCTACACCTTC. It encodes CASSLRGLNYGYTF.

The chain combines TRBV13 with TRBJ2-5, with unresolved D. The length of the CDR3 is 13 residues. The V gene's germline CDR1 is PRHDT and CDR2 FYEKMQ (reference sequence). V dropped 5 bases and J dropped 5 bases, with 12 bases sitting between them. CDR3 coding DNA: TGTGCCAGCAGCCCCGGTATCGGGGAGACCCAGTACTTC. It translates to CASSPGIGETQYF.

This clonotype has more than one count but fewer than ten. This sequence joins TRBV5-5 and TRBJ1-1; 7 nucleotides agree with TRBD1. V lost 5 bases and J lost 3; bases outside the gene matches: 7. CDR1 and CDR2 (germline): SGHKS, YYEKEE (reference sequence). There are 14 residues in the CDR3. The chain's CDR3 is CASRRQGTDTEAFF. The CDR3 nucleotides are TGTGCCAGCAGGAGACAGGGCACGGACACTGAAGCTTTCTTT.

This chain connects TRBV9 to TRBJ2-3; D may be TRBD1 or TRBD2 (5 bases each). Trimming cost V 0 bases and J 4 bases, with 12 bases left between them. The CDR3 has 15 amino acids. Germline-derived CDR1 and CDR2 are SGDLS and YYNGEE. CDR3 bases: TGTGCCAGCAGCGTAGCTACAGGAGGAGCAGATACGCAGTATTTT. The encoded protein is CASSVATGGADTQYF.

At least ten counts were recorded for this clonotype. In DNA, the CDR3 is TGTGCCAGCTCACCGATTTGGGCAGACTACAATGAGCAGTTCTTC. This translates into CASSPIWADYNEQFF. The chain combines TRBV18 with TRBJ2-1; no clear D. The CDR3 consists of 15 residues. Germline loops: CDR1 KGHSH, CDR2 LQKENI. Trimming removed 3 bases at V and 3 bases at J, with 12 bases between.

The table lists this clonotype with many counts. The CDR3 is CASSPRRASGDQETQYF. DNA for the CDR3: TGCGCCAGCAGCCCACGTCGGGCTAGCGGGGACCAAGAGACCCAGTACTTC. The chain joins TRBV4-1 to TRBJ2-5, with 9 bases aligning to TRBD2. V was pared by 4 bases and J by 0 bases, with 9 bases of the junction left unmatched. CDR1 is MGHRA and CDR2 is YSYEKL in the germline V gene. This CDR3 is built from 17 residues.

This clonotype was picked up a small number of times. V is TRBV15 and J is TRBJ2-6, with 8 bases that match TRBD1. The CDR3 totals 20 residues. CDR1 and CDR2 from the germline V gene are LNHNV and YYDKDF (reference sequence). V was pared by 0 bases and J by 0 bases, with 10 bases of the junction left unmatched. The CDR3 nucleotides are TGTGCCACCAGCAGAGAGGAAACGGGACAGGCCATCTCTGGGGCCAACGTCCTGACTTTC. Amino acids: CATSREETGQAISGANVLTF.

The sample holds a few counts of this clonotype. The gene calls are TRBV7-9 and TRBJ2-3, with D possibly being TRBD2 (6 bases). V gave up 4 bases and J gave up 7 bases, with 18 bases separating them. CDR3 size: 15 residues. Germline V gene data show CDR1 as SEHNR and CDR2 as FQNEAQ (reference sequence). The CDR3 loop reads CASSSRLEGTNTQYF. The DNA of the CDR3 is TGTGCCAGCAGCTCTAGACTAGAGGGGACGAATACGCAGTATTTT.

In this sample, this clonotype turned up a few times. The V and J genes are TRBV29-1 and TRBJ1-2, with D possibly being TRBD1 (5 bases). The CDR3 contains 15 residues. Germline loops: CDR1 SQVTM, CDR2 ANQGSEA. Trimming left V 1 base short and J 2 bases short, with 14 bases between. CDR3 sequence (DNA): TGCAGCGTTGAAGGGGGCCCAAGGGTCAACTATGGCTACACCTTC. Its translation: CSVEGGPRVNYGYTF.

The chain couples TRBV4-3 to TRBJ1-6; 9 bases align to TRBD1. The germline V gene encodes CDR1 LGHNA and CDR2 YSLEER. This CDR3 region has 16 residues. The V gene end was trimmed by 3 bases and the J gene end by 7 bases; junction bases not matched to a gene: 7. CDR3 loop: CASSHGRDRVNSPLHF. Here the CDR3 DNA reads TGCGCCAGCAGCCACGGCCGGGACAGGGTGAATTCACCCCTCCACTTT.

The genes are TRBV2 and TRBJ1-2; maybe TRBD1 (6 bases). V lost 10 bases to trimming and J lost 0 bases, with 12 bases between them. The V gene's germline CDR1 is SNHLY and CDR2 FYNNEI. CDR3 size: 13 residues. CDR3 protein: CAKQGISNYGYTF. CDR3 in DNA: TGTGCCAAACAGGGAATTTCTAACTATGGCTACACCTTC.

The chain has TRBV11-1 and TRBJ2-3, with D possibly TRBD1 on 6 matching bases. The CDR3 extends over 16 amino acids. The germline gives CDR1 SGHAT, CDR2 FQDESV (reference sequence). Trimming removed 4 bases from V and 0 bases from J, with 14 bases in between. CDR3 sequence (DNA): TGTGCCAGCAGCTCCCAGGGGAAGACTAGCACAGATACGCAGTATTTT. Residues: CASSSQGKTSTDTQYF.

This clonotype was counted a few times. The chain is built from TRBV7-2 and TRBJ2-1, with D perhaps being TRBD1 or TRBD2 (5 bases each). Trimming removed 5 bases from V and 13 bases from J, with 18 bases in between. The CDR3 loop spans 13 amino acids. Per the germline V gene, CDR1 is SGHTA and CDR2 is FQGNSA. The CDR3 loop reads CASSPRTRGDQFF. In nucleotides, the CDR3 is TGTGCCAGCAGCCCTAGGACGAGGGGAGACCAGTTCTTC. The variable domain in full, with the rest retrieved from reference TRBV7-2 and TRBJ2-1, is GAGVSQSPSNKVTEKGKDVELRCDPISGHTALYWYRQSLGQGLEFLIYFQGNSAPDKSGLPSDRFSAERTGGSVSTLTIQRTQQEDSAVYLCASSPRTRGDQFFGPGTRLTVL.

This clonotype was counted only a few times. The rearrangement joins TRBV29-1 to TRBJ2-1; D call uncertain. Deletions cut 2 bases from V and 0 bases from J, with 5 bases between. Germline CDR1 SQVTM, CDR2 ANQGSEA. The length of the CDR3 is 13 residues. The CDR3 DNA sequence: TGCAGCGTTGAAATGTACTCCTACAATGAGCAGTTCTTC. This gives the protein CSVEMYSYNEQFF.

The gene calls are TRBV7-2 and TRBJ2-6; D is unclear. From germline, CDR1 is SGHTA and CDR2 FQGNSA. Deletions cut 2 bases from V and 4 bases from J, with 9 bases between. This CDR3 is built from 15 residues. CDR3 coding DNA: TGTGCCAGCAGCTTAAGGATGTCAGGGGCCAACGTCCTGACTTTC. Protein: CASSLRMSGANVLTF.

This clonotype turned up a few times. V gene TRBV20-1 combines with J gene TRBJ2-1, with 9 bases lining up with TRBD2. Germline assignment: CDR1 DFQATT and CDR2 SNEGSKA (reference sequence). The CDR3 covers 14 residues. With 1 base clipped from V and 4 bases from J, the junction kept 2 bases outside the gene matches. CDR3 amino acids: CSARGLAEYNEQFF. In nucleotides, the CDR3 is TGCAGTGCTAGAGGACTAGCGGAATACAATGAGCAGTTCTTC.

Details on this clonotype: Being one base from a much bigger clone, this may be a read error. The rearrangement uses TRBV6-6 and TRBJ2-3, with a possible D match to TRBD2 (6 bases). The germline V gene encodes CDR1 MNHNY and CDR2 SVGAGI (reference sequence). The CDR3 is 16 residues long. CDR3 amino acids: CASVLRDSRFTDTKYF. The CDR3 coding sequence is TGTGCCAGCGTTCTCCGGGACTCGCGATTCACAGATACGAAGTATTTT.

V is TRBV2 and J is TRBJ2-1; D unclear. Germline CDR1 and CDR2: SNHLY and FYNNEI. CDR3 length: 14 amino acids. Between the trimmed V and J ends, which lost 7 bases and 1 base, there was a span of 11 bases. CDR3 nucleotide sequence: TGTGCCAGCAAGGTCGGGTTGTCCTACAATGAGCAGTTCTTC. It translates to CASKVGLSYNEQFF.

This clonotype was observed at least ten times. V is TRBV6-5 and J is TRBJ1-1; possible D gene TRBD1, 6 bases. Germline lookup yields CDR1 MNHEY and CDR2 SVGAGI. Trimming took 2 bases from V and 0 from J, leaving 7 bases between them. The CDR3 is 14 residues long. The CDR3 region has the DNA TGTGCCAGCAGTTACGGGGGCTTGAACACTGAAGCTTTCTTT. Amino acid sequence: CASSYGGLNTEAFF.

In this sample, this clonotype turned up a few times. The chain combines TRBV20-1 with TRBJ1-2; D is unclear. The CDR3 spans 12 residues. Trimming left V 2 bases short and J 5 bases short, with 9 bases between. Looked up from germline, CDR1 is DFQATT and CDR2 is SNEGSKA (reference sequence). This CDR3 reads CSARNGPYGYTF. The CDR3 DNA follows: TGCAGTGCTAGAAATGGACCTTATGGCTACACCTTC.

The V gene is TRBV5-6, the J gene TRBJ1-1; 8 bases agree with TRBD1. Germline CDR1 is SGHDT and CDR2 is YYEEEE. Losses at the gene ends were 4 bases for V and 4 bases for J; bases not matched to a gene: 12. CDR3 length: 16 amino acids. The chain's CDR3 is CASSNGQGRGGTEAFF. DNA of the CDR3: TGTGCCAGCAGCAACGGACAGGGCCGGGGTGGCACTGAAGCTTTCTTT. The full variable domain, in which reference TRBV5-6 and TRBJ1-1 provide the parts outside the CDR3, is DAGVTQSPTHLIKTRGQQVTLRCSPKSGHDTVSWYQQALGQGPQFIFQYYEEEERQRGNFPDRFSGHQFPNYSSELNVNALLLGDSALYLCASSNGQGRGGTEAFFGQGTRLTVV.

CDR3 DNA sequence: TGTGCCAGCAGTGCGACAGGTACTGATCAGCCCCAGCATTTT. This gives the protein CASSATGTDQPQHF. The chain recombines TRBV7-9 with TRBJ1-5, with a weak D call TRBD1 (6 bases). This CDR3 is built from 14 residues. CDR1 is SEHNR, CDR2 FQNEAQ, per germline (reference sequence). V lost 6 bases and J 5 bases, leaving 14 bases between the germline ends.

The chain is built from TRBV20-1 and TRBJ1-5, with 8 positions matching TRBD1. The CDR3 spans 14 residues. Germline V gene data show CDR1 as DFQATT and CDR2 as SNEGSKA (reference sequence). V lost 5 bases and J lost 2; bases outside the gene matches: 5. As DNA, the CDR3 is TGCAGTGCTCCGGACAGGGCCGGCAATCAGCCCCAGCATTTT. This gives the protein CSAPDRAGNQPQHF.